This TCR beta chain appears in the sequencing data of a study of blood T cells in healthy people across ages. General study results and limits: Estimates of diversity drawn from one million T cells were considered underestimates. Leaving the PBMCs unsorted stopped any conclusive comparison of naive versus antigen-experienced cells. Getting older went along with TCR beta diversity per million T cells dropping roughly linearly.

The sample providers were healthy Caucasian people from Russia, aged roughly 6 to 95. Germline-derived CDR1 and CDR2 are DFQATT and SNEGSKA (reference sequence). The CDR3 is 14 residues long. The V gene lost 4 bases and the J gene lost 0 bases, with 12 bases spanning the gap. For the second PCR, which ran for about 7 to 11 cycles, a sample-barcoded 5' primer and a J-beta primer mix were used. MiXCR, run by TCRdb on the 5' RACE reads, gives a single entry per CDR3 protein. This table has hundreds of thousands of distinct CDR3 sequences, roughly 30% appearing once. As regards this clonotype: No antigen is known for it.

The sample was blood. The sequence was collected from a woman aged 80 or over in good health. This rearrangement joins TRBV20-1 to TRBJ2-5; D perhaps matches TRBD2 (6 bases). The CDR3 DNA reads TGCAGTGCTACGGAGGGAGGAAACCAAGAGACCCAGTACTTC. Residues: CSATEGGNQETQYF.